The TCR beta chain described here comes from a study of blood T cell repertoires in COVID-19. Study context: Acute and convalescent COVID-19 specimens originated in the United States, Italy and Spain.

The assay was immunoSEQ multiplex PCR, and TCRdb's table has in-frame clones only and misses some. The sample includes under 300,000 clones, 80% to 95% of them seen just once. V shed 4 bases, J shed 5 bases, and the junction held 8 bases outside the gene matches. This CDR3 contains 16 residues. Germline V gives CDR1 SGHTA, CDR2 FQGNSA. The chain carries TRBV7-2 and TRBJ2-3; the match to TRBD2 covers 11 bases. This receptor was obtained from a man aged 25-45 years with COVID-19, enrolled during active disease. The sequencing input was peripheral blood. The CDR3 nucleotides are TGTGCCAGCAGCTCAACTATAGCGGGGGGGCAAGATACGCAGTATTTT. As protein: CASSSTIAGGQDTQYF.